The T cell receptor beta chain described here comes from a study of neurological immune-mediated disorders. This clonotype showed up many times. TCRdb independently ran MiXCR on the 5' RACE reads; one entry per CDR3 protein. The sample yields around 70,000 distinct CDR3 sequences, less than 5.5% seen once. Sequenced: PBMCs. The clonotype was recovered from a man aged 18 to 29 with multiple sclerosis.

In DNA, the CDR3 is TGTGCCAGCAGTTCACAGGGGTTTAACACTGAAGCTTTCTTT. Its protein product is CASSSQGFNTEAFF. The rearrangement uses TRBV6-5 and TRBJ1-1, with TRBD1 identical over 7 bases. Looked up from germline, CDR1 is MNHEY and CDR2 is SVGAGI. This CDR3 has 14 amino acids. After removal of 4 bases from V and 2 bases from J, the junction contained 4 bases not matched to a gene.